The sample holds many counts of the clone carrying this T cell receptor (beta chain). Its cognate antigen is unknown. The data belong to a study of CD8+CD57+ T cells in acquired aplastic anemia. The overall study: Sorted CD4+ and CD8+ cells gave an average of 3.2 ug of DNA. Researchers reported that healthy donors averaged approximately 10 million reads for CD4+ cells. Study outcomes and limitations: CD8+ Simpson's diversity did not differ significantly between patients and controls.

Germline trimming cut 5 bases from V and 4 bases from J; bases unmatched to any gene: 6. Germline V gene data show CDR1 as SNHLY and CDR2 as FYNNEI. CDR3 length equals 15 residues. The study profiled TCR beta VDJ and CDR3 using genomic DNA as template. In TCRdb, the reads were re-called with MiXCR into one record per CDR3 protein. The sample lists a few hundred thousand distinct CDR3 sequences, about a third seen once, with around 1.1% in the top ten. J is TRBJ1-3 and V is TRBV2; 9 nucleotides agree with TRBD1. The material sequenced was sorted CD4+, CD8+, or CD8+CD57+ T cells (not recorded which) from PBMCs. The source is a human donor in good health, serving as a control. The CDR3 is CASSRDRVSGNTIYF. The CDR3 DNA is TGTGCCAGCAGTCGGGACAGGGTGTCGGGAAACACCATATATTTT. Full variable domain (remainder filled in from reference TRBV2 and TRBJ1-3): EPEVTQTPSHQVTQMGQEVILRCVPISNHLYFYWYRQILGQKVEFLVSFYNNEISEKSEIFDDQFSVERPDGSNFTLKIRSTKLEDSAMYFCASSRDRVSGNTIYFGEGSWLTVV.